The entry that follows covers one T cell receptor (beta chain) sequence. Its matching antigen is unknown. CDR3 length equals 14 residues. Trimming cost V 5 bases and J 7 bases, with 15 bases left between them. From germline, CDR1 is MNHNS and CDR2 SASEGT. Before they underwent DNA extraction, samples held about 1-10 million cryopreserved PBMC. Run at survey level, the immunoSEQ assay was version v3.0. Assay used: immunoSEQ multiplex PCR; TCRdb lists only in-frame clones, some missing. The table includes around 13,000 clones, 80% detected once. This sample was taken from a study of long-term antiretroviral therapy in people with HIV. Overall study: Initial samples were collected about a decade before the 2015 immediate-ART recommendation.

Broader study findings: Post-ART samples showed increased diversity that remained below transplant donor control levels.

The sample consisted of unsorted PBMCs, taken 3.2 years before starting antiretroviral therapy. This TCR was sampled from a man aged 40-55 years with HIV. The J gene is TRBJ1-5, the V gene TRBV6-1; no firm D call. CDR3 in amino acids: CASSQEGGWQPQHF. In DNA form, the CDR3 reads TGTGCCAGCAGTCAAGAGGGAGGGTGGCAGCCCCAGCATTTT.